A selection of T cell receptor beta chains follows, all from one sample in a study of T cell responses to AZD1222 COVID-19 vaccine. Profiling relied on immunoSEQ multiplex PCR, and the TCRdb table lists in-frame clones only, not all of them. The table has about 150,000 clones, 91% seen once; the top ten hold around 1.4%. This specimen consisted of peripheral blood, obtained on day 0 of AZD1222 vaccination. These receptor sequences come from an adult in good health. The CDR3 runs from the conserved cysteine through the conserved F or W. The order of the fields is V gene, J gene, D gene, clone size, CDR3 DNA, CDR3 protein. The D gene is left open where the match is weak. Size values are once, few and many counts, or a class for expanded clones, and some rows have none.

>TRBV15|TRBJ2-7|.|.
TGTGCCACCAGCAGAGATAGGCCCTCCTACGAGCAGTACTTC
CATSRDRPSYEQYF
>TRBV5-1|TRBJ2-2|TRBD2|.
TGCGCCAGCAGCCAGGATGGAGTAGGACTAGTGGAGCTGTTTTTT
CASSQDGVGLVELFF
>TRBV6-5|TRBJ1-1|TRBD1|.
TGTGCCAGCAGCACTAGGGACAGGGCGGGCACTGAAGCTTTCTTT
CASSTRDRAGTEAFF
>TRBV7-9|TRBJ2-4|TRBD1|.
TGTGCCAGCAGCCTAGCAGATAGACAGGGGAACATTCAGTACTTC
CASSLADRQGNIQYF
>TRBV7-9|TRBJ2-7|.|.
TGTGCCAGCAGCTTATTGGGCCAGGGATCTGACGAGCAGTACTTC
CASSLLGQGSDEQYF
>TRBV11-2|TRBJ1-1|.|.
TGTGCCAGCAGCCATAGTGTTACTGGATTTAACACTGAAGCTTTCTTT
CASSHSVTGFNTEAFF
>TRBV11-2|TRBJ2-7|.|.
TGTGCCAGCAGCTTAGATCACAGCGGAACCTACGAGCAGTACTTC
CASSLDHSGTYEQYF
>TRBV24-1|TRBJ2-7|TRBD2|.
TGTGCCACCAGTGATCGACCCGGGACTAGCGACTCCTACGAGCAGTACTTC
CATSDRPGTSDSYEQYF
>TRBV19|TRBJ1-1|.|.
TGTGCCAGTAGTATAGGGAACAGACCCTCTGAAGCTTTCTTT
CASSIGNRPSEAFF
>TRBV7-2|TRBJ1-6|.|.
TGTGCCAGCAGCCTCATCGGGTCCCTTGGTTCACCCCTCCACTTT
CASSLIGSLGSPLHF
>TRBV23-1|TRBJ2-7|TRBD1|once
TGCGCCAGCAGTCAATCAAGACAGGGTGGGTACGAGCAGTACTTC
CASSQSRQGGYEQYF
>TRBV27|TRBJ1-5|.|.
TGTGCCAGCAGCCCCCAGGGTCATCAGCCCCAGCATTTT
CASSPQGHQPQHF
>TRBV11-3|TRBJ1-1|.|.
TGTGCCAGCAGCTTAGGGGGGGCCATGAACACTGAAGCTTTCTTT
CASSLGGAMNTEAFF
>TRBV4-3|TRBJ2-1|TRBD1|.
TGCGCCAGCAGCCCGGGACAGGGGGGATACAATGAGCAGTTCTTC
CASSPGQGGYNEQFF
>TRBV4-2|TRBJ2-2|.|.
TGTGCCAGCAGCCAAGAGATTTCCAGTTTGGACACCGGGGAGCTGTTTTTT
CASSQEISSLDTGELFF
>TRBV12-5|TRBJ1-6|.|.
TGTGCTAGTGGTTTGGGCCCTACCCCAAATTCACCCCTCCACTTT
CASGLGPTPNSPLHF
>TRBV14|TRBJ2-7|.|.
TGTGCCAGCAGCCGTAGCTACGAGCAGTACTTC
CASSRSYEQYF
>TRBV9|TRBJ2-1|.|.
TGTGCCAGCAGCGTTGGACTATCTAGCTCCTACAATGAGCAGTTCTTC
CASSVGLSSSYNEQFF
>TRBV5-1|TRBJ2-7|.|.
TGCGCCAGCAGCTTCACGGGTCCAGGGGACGAGCAGTACTTC
CASSFTGPGDEQYF
>TRBV5-4|TRBJ2-7|TRBD2|.
TGTGCCAGCAGCGCCACTAGCGGGAGGACCTACGAGCAGTACTTC
CASSATSGRTYEQYF
>TRBV27|TRBJ1-1|.|.
TGTGCCAGCAGTTTACCCCGGTCCGAAGCTTTCTTT
CASSLPRSEAFF
>TRBV24-1|TRBJ1-5|.|.
TGTGCCACCAGTGATCTACAGGGAGTGCGGCATTTT
CATSDLQGVRHF
>TRBV13|TRBJ2-7|TRBD2|.
TGTGCCAGCACCCGGCTAGGACTGGGGGGGAGTAGCTACGAGCAGTACTTC
CASTRLGLGGSSYEQYF
>TRBV19|TRBJ2-3|TRBD2|few
TGTGCCAGTAGGGACTTCGGACTAGCGGGAACAGATACGCAGTATTTT
CASRDFGLAGTDTQYF
>TRBV5-4|TRBJ1-2|.|.
TGTGCCGGAGGGGACTCACGGGGCTACACCTTC
CAGGDSRGYTF
>TRBV10-3|TRBJ1-5|.|.
TGTGCCATCAGTGGCCTGCGCAATCAGCCCCAGCATTTT
CAISGLRNQPQHF
>TRBV5-5|TRBJ1-1|.|.
TGTGCCAGCAGCTTAGGGATGAACACTGAAGCTTTCTTT
CASSLGMNTEAFF
>TRBV4-3|TRBJ2-3|.|.
TGCGCCAGCAGCCAAGGACTCGCAAGCACAGATACGCAGTATTTT
CASSQGLASTDTQYF
>TRBV6-5|TRBJ1-5|.|once
TGTGCCAGCAGCCTAGTCGGCTATAGCAATCAGCCCCAGCATTTT
CASSLVGYSNQPQHF
>TRBV2|TRBJ2-3|.|.
TGTGCCAGCAGTACCCGGGGGGCGGGGCTCACAGATACGCAGTATTTT
CASSTRGAGLTDTQYF
>TRBV28|TRBJ2-7|TRBD2|.
TGTGCCAGCAGTTTGGGTCGTCTTAGCGGGATAGTATCCTACGAGCAGTACTTC
CASSLGRLSGIVSYEQYF
>TRBV12-3/TRBV12-4|TRBJ1-1|.|.
TGTGCCAGCAGTTCGTTGACTGAAGCTTTCTTT
CASSSLTEAFF
>TRBV9|TRBJ1-4|.|.
TGTGCCAGCAGCGTAAGCGGGGGGCTGGCTAATGAAAAACTGTTTTTT
CASSVSGGLANEKLFF
>TRBV5-8|TRBJ1-5|TRBD1|few
TGTGCCAGCAGCTTGGTAACAGGGGCTCAGCCCCAGCATTTT
CASSLVTGAQPQHF
>TRBV6-2/TRBV6-3|TRBJ1-5|.|.
TGTGCCAGCAGTCTAAAACAGGTGGGTCAGCCCCAGCATTTT
CASSLKQVGQPQHF
>TRBV10-3|TRBJ1-2|TRBD1|.
TGTGCCATCAGTGAGGCTCAGGGGGCCTTCGGTGGCTACACCTTC
CAISEAQGAFGGYTF
>TRBV25-1|TRBJ1-1|.|.
TGTGCCAGCAGTGATAGGTGGGACACTGAAGCTTTCTTT
CASSDRWDTEAFF
>TRBV5-1|TRBJ1-2|.|.
TGCGCCAGCAGCTTGGATGGGCAGGGACCCGAGGGCACCTTC
CASSLDGQGPEGTF
>TRBV12-5|TRBJ1-5|.|.
TGTGCTAGTGCTTCGGGACGCAATAAGACAGGCACCAGCAATCAGCCCCAGCATTTT
CASASGRNKTGTSNQPQHF
>TRBV7-6|TRBJ1-5|.|.
TGTGCCAGCAGCTTAGCAGGTTCCAATCAGCCCCAGCATTTT
CASSLAGSNQPQHF
>TRBV7-8|TRBJ1-5|.|.
TGTGCCAGCAGCTTAGCGCTTTCTGTATGGGGGGAAACGGGGGATCAGCCCCAGCATTTT
CASSLALSVWGETGDQPQHF
>TRBV30|TRBJ1-1|.|once
TGTGCCTCTGGGCCCGGCCCGGGGGCTTTCTTT
CASGPGPGAFF
>TRBV25-1|TRBJ2-2|TRBD1|.
TGTGCCAGCAGTGAGGGACAGGGCAGCGGGGAGCTGTTTTTT
CASSEGQGSGELFF
>TRBV14|TRBJ2-5|TRBD1|.
TGTGCCAGCAGCCCAGGGACAGTCATTCCAGAGACCCAGTACTTC
CASSPGTVIPETQYF
>TRBV6-5|TRBJ2-1|.|.
TGTGCCAGCAGCCCCGAGGACTACTACAATGAGCAGTTCTTC
CASSPEDYYNEQFF
>TRBV6-4|TRBJ2-1|TRBD2|.
TGTGCCAGCAGTGAGGGCGCGGGGGGGGGCGATGAGCAGTTCTTC
CASSEGAGGGDEQFF
>TRBV11-2|TRBJ1-1|TRBD1|once
TGTGCCAGCAGCTACTCCGGGACAGGGAACACTGAAGCTTTCTTT
CASSYSGTGNTEAFF
>TRBV6-1|TRBJ2-7|.|.
TGTGCCAGCAGTGATCAGGGGTCCTACGAGCAGTACTTC
CASSDQGSYEQYF